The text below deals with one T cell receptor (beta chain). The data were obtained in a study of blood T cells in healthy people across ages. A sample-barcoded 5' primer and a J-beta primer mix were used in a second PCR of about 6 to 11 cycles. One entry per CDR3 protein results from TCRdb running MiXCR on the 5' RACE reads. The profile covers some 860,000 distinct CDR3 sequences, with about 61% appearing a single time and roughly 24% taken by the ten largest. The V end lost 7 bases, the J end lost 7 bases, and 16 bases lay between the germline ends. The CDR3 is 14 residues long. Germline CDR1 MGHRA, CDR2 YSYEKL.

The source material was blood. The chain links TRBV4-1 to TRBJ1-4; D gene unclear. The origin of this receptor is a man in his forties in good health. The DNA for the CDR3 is TGCGCCAGCACCCATGGGGTAAGGAGTGAAAAACTGTTTTTT. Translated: CASTHGVRSEKLFF.